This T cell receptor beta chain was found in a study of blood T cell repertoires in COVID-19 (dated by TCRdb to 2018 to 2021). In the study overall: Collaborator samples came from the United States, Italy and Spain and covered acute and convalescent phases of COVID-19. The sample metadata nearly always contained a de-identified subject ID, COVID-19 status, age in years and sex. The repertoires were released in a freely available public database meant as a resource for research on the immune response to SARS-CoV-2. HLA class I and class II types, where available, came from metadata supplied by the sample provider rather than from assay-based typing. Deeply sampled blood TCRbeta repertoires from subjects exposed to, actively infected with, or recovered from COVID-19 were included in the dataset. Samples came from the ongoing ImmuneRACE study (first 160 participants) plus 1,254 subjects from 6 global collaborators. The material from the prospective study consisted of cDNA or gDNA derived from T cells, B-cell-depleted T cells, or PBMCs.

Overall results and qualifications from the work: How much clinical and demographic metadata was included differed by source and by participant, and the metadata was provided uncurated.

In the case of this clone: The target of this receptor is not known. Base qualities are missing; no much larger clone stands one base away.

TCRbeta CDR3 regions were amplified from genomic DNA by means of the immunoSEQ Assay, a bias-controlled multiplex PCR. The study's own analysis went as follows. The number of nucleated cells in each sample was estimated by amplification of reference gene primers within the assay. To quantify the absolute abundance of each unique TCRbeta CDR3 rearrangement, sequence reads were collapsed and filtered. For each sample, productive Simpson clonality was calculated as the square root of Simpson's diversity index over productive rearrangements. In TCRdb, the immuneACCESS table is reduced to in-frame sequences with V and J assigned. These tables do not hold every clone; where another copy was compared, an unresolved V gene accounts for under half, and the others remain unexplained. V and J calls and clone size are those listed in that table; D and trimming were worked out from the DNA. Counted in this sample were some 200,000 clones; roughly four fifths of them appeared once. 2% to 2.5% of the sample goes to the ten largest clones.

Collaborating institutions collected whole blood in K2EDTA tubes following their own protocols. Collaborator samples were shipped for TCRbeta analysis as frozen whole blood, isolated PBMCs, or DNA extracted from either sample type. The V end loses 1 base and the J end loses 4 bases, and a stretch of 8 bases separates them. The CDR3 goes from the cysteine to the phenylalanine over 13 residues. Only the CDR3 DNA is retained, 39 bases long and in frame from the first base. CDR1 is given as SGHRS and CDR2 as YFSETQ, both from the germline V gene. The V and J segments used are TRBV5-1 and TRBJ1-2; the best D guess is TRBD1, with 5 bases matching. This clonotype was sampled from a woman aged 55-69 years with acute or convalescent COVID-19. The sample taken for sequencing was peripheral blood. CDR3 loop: CASSLTGTYGYTF. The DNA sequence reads TGCGCCAGCAGCTTGACAGGTACCTATGGCTACACCTTC.